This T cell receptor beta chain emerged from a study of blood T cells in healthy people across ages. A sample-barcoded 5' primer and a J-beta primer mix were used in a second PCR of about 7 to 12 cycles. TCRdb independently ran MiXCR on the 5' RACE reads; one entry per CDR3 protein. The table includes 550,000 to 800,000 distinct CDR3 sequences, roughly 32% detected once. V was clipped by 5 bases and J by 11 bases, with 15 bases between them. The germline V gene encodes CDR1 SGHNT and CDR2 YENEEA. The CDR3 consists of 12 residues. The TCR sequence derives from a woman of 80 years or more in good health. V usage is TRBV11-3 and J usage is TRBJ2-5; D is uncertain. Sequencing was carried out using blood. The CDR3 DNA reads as TGTGCCAGCAGCCGGATACACGATGAGCAGTACTTC. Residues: CASSRIHDEQYF.